The sequence of this TCR beta chain was determined in a study of CXCR3-negative and CXCR3-positive naive CD8 T cells. This CDR3 comprises 14 residues. The germline V gene encodes CDR1 SQVTM and CDR2 ANQGSEA. Study-wide findings and caveats: Naive CXCR3-negative cells resembled naive CXCR3-positive cells in TRBV-TRBJ usage; memory cells differed. In both naive subsets diversity was comparably high, whereas memory CD8+ cells showed much lower diversity. Naive CXCR3-positive cells had TRB CDR3s more hydrophobic than those of CXCR3-negative naive cells.

A word on this clonotype: Its antigen remains unidentified.

Sorts that each held a few hundred thousand cells were run in triplicate for every CD8+ T cell subset. In preparing the TRB cDNA libraries, 5' RACE with UMI labels was used. TCRdb reprocessed the 5' RACE reads and stores each CDR3 protein as one record, lacking DNA. The sample totals tens of thousands of distinct CDR3 sequences. The TCR was taken from a human donor in good health. Some clones in this sample may be carry-over from other donors' samples. V is TRBV29-1 and J is TRBJ2-7; TCRdb lists TRBD2, though no DNA is available to test this call. The specimen was naive CXCR3+ CD8+ T cells from blood. Subset reported: CD45RO-CCR7+CD27+CD95- naive CD8+ T cells expressing CXCR3 (TNR3+). This CDR3 is CSVIAGTPSYEQYF.